The 7 T cell receptor beta chains below all came from one sample that was sequenced in a study of PD-1 blockade in mismatch repair-deficient tumors. Produced via immunoSEQ multiplex PCR; TCRdb's table is partial and in-frame only. The sample lists roughly 79,000 clones; 65% to 85% were seen once. The sample consisted of peripheral blood, taken 44 weeks after starting pembrolizumab. These receptors all stem from an adult with mismatch repair-deficient cancer.

The J gene is TRBJ1-2, the V gene TRBV19, with 9 bases fitting TRBD1. Germline V gene lookup returns CDR1 LNHDA and CDR2 SQIVND (reference sequence). The CDR3 extends over 13 amino acids. J was trimmed by 5 bases and V by 6 bases; bases with no gene match: 4. Written as DNA, the CDR3 is TGTGCCAGTAGCAACAGGGGGCCTTATGGCTACACCTTC. It codes for CASSNRGPYGYTF.

The J gene is TRBJ2-3, the V gene TRBV5-4; 7 bases are shared with TRBD2. Losses at the gene ends were 0 bases for V and 5 bases for J; bases not matched to a gene: 9. Germline CDR1 SGHNT, CDR2 YYREEE (reference sequence). The CDR3 spans 16 residues. The CDR3 coding sequence is TGTGCCAGCAGCTTGGAGGTAGCGGGTTTGAGAGATACGCAGTATTTT. Residues: CASSLEVAGLRDTQYF.

This clone occurred once. This chain joins TRBV19 and TRBJ1-2, with a weak D call TRBD1 (6 bases). CDR3 length: 15 amino acids. The germline V gene has CDR1 LNHDA and CDR2 SQIVND (reference sequence). The germline V and J ends were trimmed by 4 bases and 4 bases, with 16 bases remaining between them. CDR3 residues: CASSKPAGESYGYTF. DNA of the CDR3: TGTGCCAGTAGTAAACCAGCAGGGGAAAGCTATGGCTACACCTTC.

This clone was counted a single time. This chain links TRBV7-6 with TRBJ2-5; the D is unclear. CDR1 SGHVS and CDR2 FNYEAQ come from the germline V gene. V gave up 5 bases and J gave up 2 bases, with 21 bases separating them. This CDR3 has 17 amino acids. The CDR3 loop reads CASSNHLTPVRQETQYF. CDR3 sequence (DNA): TGTGCCAGCAGCAACCACCTTACCCCAGTACGGCAAGAGACCCAGTACTTC.

The chain employs TRBV18 and TRBJ2-1; 11 bases match TRBD2. The germline CDR1 and CDR2 sequences are KGHSH and LQKENI. With 3 bases clipped from V and 4 bases from J, the junction kept 8 bases outside the gene matches. This CDR3 comprises 17 residues. The CDR3 DNA follows: TGTGCCAGCTCACCTGGAATAGCGGGAGGGAATTACAATGAGCAGTTCTTC. Protein product: CASSPGIAGGNYNEQFF.

V is TRBV7-9 and J is TRBJ1-4; D remains ambiguous. The CDR3 consists of 14 residues. Germline CDR1 and CDR2: SEHNR and FQNEAQ (reference sequence). V shed 6 bases and J shed 2 bases, with 10 bases lying between them. CDR3: CASSLSATNEKLFF. CDR3 in DNA: TGTGCCAGCAGTTTAAGCGCTACTAATGAAAAACTGTTTTTT.

The rearrangement joins TRBV5-4 to TRBJ2-3; 7 nucleotides line up with TRBD2. The CDR3 extends over 14 amino acids. The V and J ends lost 3 bases and 3 bases, in that order; junction bases with no gene match: 4. The germline CDR1 and CDR2 sequences are SGHNT and YYREEE (reference sequence). The CDR3 nucleotides are TGTGCCAGCAGCTCTGATAGCGGGACAGATACGCAGTATTTT. It translates to CASSSDSGTDTQYF.